This T cell receptor beta chain was sequenced in a study of shared clonotypes between healthy human individuals. Naive CD8 populations comprised CD45RO-negative cells positively selected for CCR7, excluding terminally differentiated effector memory CD45RA+ cells. Researchers divided each subset's genomic DNA evenly across several immunoSEQ plates. Data came from immunoSEQ multiplex PCR; TCRdb stores just in-frame clones and leaves some out. Of about 2.2 million clones in the sample, 93% were seen once. Overall study results and limits: At large depth, rarefaction still showed sorted-subset sequencing to be incomplete. Richness estimates generally favored naive over memory subsets.

The V gene lost 3 bases and the J gene lost 3 bases, with 17 bases spanning the gap. Germline V gene lookup returns CDR1 MGHDK and CDR2 SYGVNS. There are 16 residues in the CDR3. To note about this clone: Its matching antigen is unknown.

V is TRBV25-1 and J is TRBJ1-2; weak D call: TRBD1 (6 bases). The clonotype originates from a young man in good health. Some clones in this sample may be carry-over from other donors' samples. The specimen was naive CD8+ T cells from PBMCs. CDR3 nucleotides: TGTGCCAGCAGTGACGCAGGAGACAGGTCGTACTATGGCTACACCTTC. Amino acid sequence: CASSDAGDRSYYGYTF.